A selection of T cell receptor beta chains follows, all from one sample in a study of OX40 agonist ivuxolimab in advanced cancers. This table comes from immunoSEQ multiplex PCR, and its TCRdb copy is limited to in-frame clones, with some not included. The sample lists approximately 70,000 clones, about 81% occurring once. The source was CD4+ or CD8+ T cells sorted from blood, collected in a trial of the OX40 agonist ivuxolimab. These receptors were collected from an adult with an advanced solid tumor such as melanoma, head and neck, liver or kidney cancer. Both conserved end residues are part of each CDR3. A D gene is named only where the DNA matches it firmly. Rows give clone size only sometimes, using once, few, many, or a class for an expanded clone.

v_gene	abundance	j_gene	d_gene	CDR3nt	CDR3aa
TRBV10-3	-	TRBJ1-2	-	TGTGCCATCAGTGAGTCCCCCAGGGATGGCTACACCTTC	CAISESPRDGYTF
TRBV5-1	-	TRBJ2-1	TRBD2	TGCGCCAGCAGCTTGACCGGGACTAGCGGGGGTCGTGGTGAGCAGTTCTTC	CASSLTGTSGGRGEQFF
TRBV27	-	TRBJ2-1	-	TGTGCCAGCAGGGGACCCAATGAGCAGTTCTTC	CASRGPNEQFF
TRBV28	once	TRBJ2-1	-	TGTGCCAGCACCTTGGATCCAACCTCCTACAATGAGCAGTTCTTC	CASTLDPTSYNEQFF
TRBV5-1	-	TRBJ1-3	TRBD1	TGCGCCAGCAGCCCCGGGACAGGCATTGTTGGAAACACCATATATTTT	CASSPGTGIVGNTIYF
TRBV11-3	-	TRBJ2-5	-	TGTGCCAGCAGCTTAGATCTAAGGTGGAACCGGGACCAAGAGACCCAGTACTTC	CASSLDLRWNRDQETQYF
TRBV5-1	-	TRBJ2-3	TRBD2	TGCGCCAGCAGCTTACCGACTAGCGCAGATACGCAGTATTTT	CASSLPTSADTQYF
TRBV7-9	-	TRBJ1-1	-	TGTGCCAGCAGCTTAGGGACAGTAGCGAACACTGAAGCTTTCTTT	CASSLGTVANTEAFF
TRBV4-1	-	TRBJ1-2	-	TGCGCCAGCAGCCCCGAGCCCTACTATGGCTACACCTTC	CASSPEPYYGYTF
TRBV28	-	TRBJ1-1	-	TGTGCCAGCAACCAAAGGGGGTTTATTTTGGACACTGAAGCTTTCTTT	CASNQRGFILDTEAFF